One sample yielded the 26 T cell receptor beta chains listed below, sequenced in a study of shared T cell receptors in the human thymus. Generated by immunoSEQ multiplex PCR, the TCRdb table keeps only in-frame clones and is missing some. There are about 380,000 clones in the sample; roughly 94% occur only once, and approximately 0.018% lies in the top ten. The sample consisted of thymocytes. Source of these receptors: a human donor.

The chain combines TRBV4-2 with TRBJ2-5, with 8 bases fitting TRBD2. The germline gives CDR1 LGHNA, CDR2 YNFKEQ. The CDR3 length is 16 residues. V gave up 1 base and J gave up 1 base; unmatched junction bases: 5. The CDR3 sequence: CASSQVGAGVQETQYF. Here the CDR3 DNA reads TGTGCCAGCAGCCAAGTCGGAGCGGGAGTCCAAGAGACCCAGTACTTC.

This clone was observed a handful of times. This chain links TRBV7-8 with TRBJ1-1; no firm D call. Germline V gives CDR1 SGHVS, CDR2 FQNEAQ. Trimming removed 1 base from V and 6 bases from J, with 6 bases in between. The CDR3 covers 12 residues. The CDR3 sequence: CASSLGTPEAFF. The CDR3 nucleotides read TGTGCCAGCAGCTTAGGGACCCCTGAAGCTTTCTTT.

The chain combines TRBV6-5 with TRBJ2-7; D remains unclear. Per germline, CDR1 MNHEY and CDR2 SVGAGI. This CDR3 spans 11 amino acids. Trimming cost V 8 bases and J 0 bases, with 5 bases left between them. CDR3 loop: CASRDSYEQYF. The CDR3 nucleotides are TGTGCCAGCCGAGACTCCTACGAGCAGTACTTC.

The chain couples TRBV9 to TRBJ1-5; 7 nucleotides line up with TRBD1. The V and J ends lost 4 bases and 4 bases, in that order; junction bases with no gene match: 8. The CDR3 loop spans 15 amino acids. In germline, CDR1 is SGDLS, CDR2 YYNGEE. CDR3 in amino acids: CASSPRTGLNQPQHF. CDR3 in DNA: TGTGCCAGCAGCCCCCGGACAGGTTTGAATCAGCCCCAGCATTTT.

The genes are TRBV19 and TRBJ1-5; the match to TRBD1 covers 10 bases. V gave up 9 bases and J gave up 6 bases; unmatched junction bases: 14. The CDR3 is 16 amino acids. CDR1 is LNHDA and CDR2 is SQIVND in the germline V gene (reference sequence). DNA of the CDR3: TGTGCCAGCGAGGTTGGGACAGGGGATATTTGTCAGCCCCAGCATTTT. Translating gives CASEVGTGDICQPQHF.

This clone was observed a handful of times. The rearrangement joins TRBV7-9 to TRBJ2-5; D gene uncertain. V was clipped by 3 bases and J by 5 bases, with 4 bases between them. This CDR3 has 11 amino acids. In germline, CDR1 is SEHNR, CDR2 FQNEAQ (reference sequence). In DNA, the CDR3 is TGTGCCAGCAGCTTTACCGAGACCCAGTACTTC. Translated: CASSFTETQYF.

The rearrangement uses TRBV5-6 and TRBJ2-1; D is perhaps TRBD2 (5 bases). Per germline, CDR1 SGHDT and CDR2 YYEEEE. This CDR3 region has 15 residues. V was cut by 0 bases and J by 9 bases, with 16 bases left in between. As DNA, the CDR3 is TGTGCCAGCAGCTTGGCCGGTGTAGCGAGACTTGAGCAGTTCTTC. It translates to CASSLAGVARLEQFF.

The rearrangement uses TRBV9 and TRBJ1-1, with 9 bases identical to TRBD1. Germline values: CDR1 SGDLS, CDR2 YYNGEE. The V segment lost 0 bases and the J segment 8 bases; nucleotides outside the gene matches: 11. This CDR3 has 16 amino acids. The CDR3 sequence: CASSVDGTGSSGEAFF. Here the CDR3 DNA reads TGTGCCAGCAGCGTAGACGGGACAGGGTCTTCTGGGGAAGCTTTCTTT.

The gene calls are TRBV27 and TRBJ1-4; D may be TRBD1 (6 bases). There are 15 residues in the CDR3. From germline, CDR1 is MNHEY and CDR2 SMNVEV (reference sequence). The V and J ends lost 1 base and 5 bases respectively, with 11 bases between them. The CDR3 DNA sequence: TGTGCCAGCAGTTTATACAGGGATTTAAATGAAAAACTGTTTTTT. Protein sequence: CASSLYRDLNEKLFF.

The gene calls are TRBV20-1 and TRBJ2-3; D is uncertain. Germline CDR1 and CDR2: DFQATT and SNEGSKA (reference sequence). The CDR3 length is 10 residues. Deletions cut 7 bases from V and 3 bases from J, with 5 bases between. CDR3 in amino acids: CSVSTDTQYF. In DNA form, the CDR3 reads TGCAGTGTTTCGACAGATACGCAGTATTTT.

The CDR3 protein is CASSTDNEKLFF. Written as DNA, the CDR3 is TGTGCCAGCAGTACAGATAATGAAAAACTGTTTTTT. The chain employs TRBV28 and TRBJ1-4; D is unresolved. This CDR3 region has 12 residues. Trimming pared 5 bases from V and 4 bases from J, leaving 5 bases between. Germline V CDR1 and CDR2: MDHEN, SYDVKM.

CDR3 bases: TGTGCCAGCAGGGAGTCGGATACGCAGTATTTT. Amino acid sequence: CASRESDTQYF. The V call is TRBV6-6, the J call TRBJ2-3; no clear D. Trimming pared 6 bases from V and 6 bases from J, leaving 7 bases between. The CDR3 length is 11 residues. Germline CDR1 and CDR2: MNHNY and SVGAGI (reference sequence).

J is TRBJ2-7 and V is TRBV27; D remains unclear. Germline V gene lookup returns CDR1 MNHEY and CDR2 SMNVEV (reference sequence). With 3 bases removed from V and 3 bases from J, the gap between germline ends came to 21 bases. There are 17 residues in the CDR3. The CDR3 region has the DNA TGTGCCAGCAGTTTCCTCCGGACGGCGATCCCGGTCTACGAGCAGTACTTC. As protein: CASSFLRTAIPVYEQYF.

This chain joins TRBV7-2 and TRBJ1-1; a possible D gene is TRBD1 (6 bases). Trimming pared 1 base from V and 5 bases from J, leaving 23 bases between. Germline CDR1 and CDR2: SGHTA and FQGNSA. The CDR3 contains 18 residues. The CDR3 loop reads CASSLGGRGSIEATEAFF. The CDR3 coding sequence is TGTGCCAGCAGCTTAGGTGGCAGGGGAAGTATTGAGGCAACTGAAGCTTTCTTT. Using reference TRBV7-2 and TRBJ1-1 for the parts outside the CDR3, the full variable domain is GAGVSQSPSNKVTEKGKDVELRCDPISGHTALYWYRQSLGQGLEFLIYFQGNSAPDKSGLPSDRFSAERTGGSVSTLTIQRTQQEDSAVYLCASSLGGRGSIEATEAFFGQGTRLTVV.

In this sample, this clone turned up a few times. V gene TRBV2 combines with J gene TRBJ1-5; no clear D gene. Germline V gene lookup returns CDR1 SNHLY and CDR2 FYNNEI. There are 13 residues in the CDR3. Between the trimmed V and J ends, which lost 11 bases and 5 bases, there was a span of 16 bases. The CDR3 DNA sequence: TGTGCCTCGAAGGCCAGGATGGATCAGCCCCAGCATTTT. This translates into CASKARMDQPQHF.

The V gene is TRBV4-3, the J gene TRBJ2-2; no definite D call. CDR3 size: 17 residues. With 0 bases removed from V and 1 base from J, the gap between germline ends came to 12 bases. CDR1 LGHNA and CDR2 YSLEER come from the germline V gene. CDR3 loop: CASSQDVRAENTGELFF. CDR3 bases: TGCGCCAGCAGCCAAGATGTCCGGGCCGAGAACACCGGGGAGCTGTTTTTT.

This chain links TRBV18 with TRBJ2-3; no definite D call. The ends were cut back, 2 bases at V and 0 bases at J, with 12 bases in the middle. CDR1 is KGHSH and CDR2 is LQKENI in the germline V gene. CDR3 length: 16 residues. As DNA, the CDR3 is TGTGCCAGCTCACCAAGGGCCACAGCTAGCACAGATACGCAGTATTTT. Its translation: CASSPRATASTDTQYF.

V usage is TRBV5-6 and J usage is TRBJ2-1, with 11 bases lining up with TRBD1. V dropped 4 bases and J dropped 6; count of bases not matched to a gene: 6. The length of the CDR3 is 15 residues. Germline CDR1 SGHDT, CDR2 YYEEEE. The CDR3 here is CASSRRDRGANEQFF. The CDR3 coding sequence is TGTGCCAGCAGCCGTAGGGACAGGGGGGCCAATGAGCAGTTCTTC.

The chain uses TRBV27 and TRBJ2-7, with a weak D call TRBD2 (6 bases). Per the germline V gene, CDR1 is MNHEY and CDR2 is SMNVEV (reference sequence). Trimming pared 6 bases from V and 3 bases from J, leaving 15 bases between. This CDR3 spans 14 amino acids. CDR3 DNA sequence: TGTGCCAGCAGACGAACGGGAGCGTTCTACGAGCAGTACTTC. Residues: CASRRTGAFYEQYF.

The gene calls are TRBV5-6 and TRBJ2-1; a possible D gene is TRBD2 (6 bases). The CDR3 length is 14 residues. Germline lookup yields CDR1 SGHDT and CDR2 YYEEEE. Trimming took 4 bases from V and 11 from J, leaving 19 bases between them. This CDR3 reads CASSHRSRSGQQFF. CDR3 DNA sequence: TGTGCCAGCAGCCATCGCTCGAGGAGCGGGCAGCAGTTCTTC.

The J gene is TRBJ2-1, the V gene TRBV5-1, with D perhaps TRBD1 (5 bases). The germline CDR1 and CDR2 sequences are SGHRS and YFSETQ. V shed 1 base and J shed 4 bases, with 12 bases lying between them. CDR3 size: 15 residues. The CDR3 DNA reads as TGCGCCAGCAGCTTGAGGCAGACAGCTTACAATGAGCAGTTCTTC. Its translation: CASSLRQTAYNEQFF.

In nucleotides, the CDR3 is TGTGCCAGCAGCCCCCCTGAAGGAAACACCATATATTTT. It encodes CASSPPEGNTIYF. The chain combines TRBV5-4 with TRBJ1-3, with unresolved D. The CDR3 totals 13 residues. Germline V gene sequence: CDR1 SGHNT, CDR2 YYREEE (reference sequence). Trimming shortened V by 4 bases and J by 4 bases, and 9 bases separated the two germline ends.

This rearrangement joins TRBV2 to TRBJ1-4, with 10 bases aligning to TRBD1. Germline loops: CDR1 SNHLY, CDR2 FYNNEI. Losses at the gene ends were 6 bases for V and 1 base for J; bases not matched to a gene: 5. There are 16 residues in the CDR3. The CDR3 sequence: CASSLGQGGTNEKLFF. CDR3 sequence (DNA): TGTGCCAGCAGCCTCGGACAGGGGGGAACTAATGAAAAACTGTTTTTT.

V usage is TRBV5-1 and J usage is TRBJ2-1; 10 bases are a match to TRBD2. The CDR3 runs to 15 residues. With 2 bases clipped from V and 2 bases from J, the junction kept 1 base outside the gene matches. Germline lookup yields CDR1 SGHRS and CDR2 YFSETQ. In DNA form, the CDR3 reads TGCGCCAGCAGCTTACTAGCGGGGACCTACAATGAGCAGTTCTTC. It is translated as CASSLLAGTYNEQFF.

V gene TRBV28 combines with J gene TRBJ2-7, with D uncertain. Between the trimmed V and J ends, which lost 4 bases and 7 bases, there was a span of 14 bases. CDR1 is MDHEN, CDR2 SYDVKM, per germline. CDR3 length: 13 residues. The CDR3 DNA reads TGTGCCAGCAGTTCACGAAAGGGTAAGGAGCAGTACTTC. Translation gives CASSSRKGKEQYF.

This clone was detected once. The chain carries TRBV28 and TRBJ1-4; D is uncertain. Looked up from germline, CDR1 is MDHEN and CDR2 is SYDVKM. The CDR3 length is 16 residues. The ends were cut back, 6 bases at V and 4 bases at J, with 18 bases in the middle. The CDR3 DNA sequence: TGTGCCAGCAGACCCTTGAGGACGGGGAGTAATGAAAAACTGTTTTTT. Residues: CASRPLRTGSNEKLFF.